The 28 T cell receptor beta chains below all came from one sample that was sequenced in a study of CD8+ T cells in alopecia areata. Treatment noted: oral pan-JAK inhibitor, 5-10 mg twice daily. Sequencing relied on a cDNA template that was reverse transcribed from extracted RNA. This table comes from immunoSEQ multiplex PCR, and its TCRdb copy is limited to in-frame clones, with some not included. The repertoire holds 150,000 to 250,000 clones, with about three fifths as singletons. The input for sequencing was CD4+ T cells sorted from blood, taken at week 4, from a patient treated with tofacitinib. These receptors originate from a human donor with alopecia areata.

There are a few counts of this clone. The J gene is TRBJ2-5, the V gene TRBV29-1, with D possibly matching TRBD1 (6 bases). This CDR3 region has 13 residues. The V gene's germline CDR1 is SQVTM and CDR2 ANQGSEA. Trimming left V 7 bases short and J 7 bases short, with 19 bases between. The DNA of the CDR3 is TGCAGCGCCATATCCGACTTGACAGGGACCCAGTACTTC. This codes for CSAISDLTGTQYF.

The V call is TRBV6-6, the J call TRBJ1-6, with TRBD1 identical over 7 bases. Germline V lookup: CDR1 MNHNY, CDR2 SVGAGI (reference sequence). The length of the CDR3 is 15 residues. J gave up 6 bases and V 0 bases, and 2 bases lay outside the gene matches. The DNA for the CDR3 is TGTGCCAGCAGTTACTCTAACAGGGGTAATTCACCCCTCCACTTT. Translation gives CASSYSNRGNSPLHF.

This clone was picked up a small number of times. This chain uses TRBV19 with TRBJ2-2; 8 bases are shared with TRBD1. V lost 4 bases, J lost 6 bases, and 7 bases stayed unmatched. CDR1 and CDR2 (germline): LNHDA, SQIVND (reference sequence). The CDR3 contains 15 residues. This CDR3 reads CASSTPGGASGELFF. CDR3 nucleotides: TGTGCCAGTAGTACCCCAGGGGGCGCATCCGGGGAGCTGTTTTTT.

The chain carries TRBV30 and TRBJ1-1; D call uncertain. The CDR3 runs to 11 residues. The germline gives CDR1 GTSNPN, CDR2 SVGIG (reference sequence). Trimming removed 3 bases at V and 6 bases at J, with 8 bases between. The CDR3 DNA follows: TGTGCCTGGAGCCCAAACGCTGAAGCTTTCTTT. Its translation is CAWSPNAEAFF.

V and J are TRBV10-3 and TRBJ2-3; 11 nucleotides agree with TRBD2. Germline CDR1 reads ENHRY; CDR2 reads SYGVKD. The CDR3 contains 15 residues. With V trimmed by 7 bases and J by 2 bases, 5 bases remained unmatched. The DNA for the CDR3 is TGTGCCATCAAGGCTAGCGGGGGGTTCACAGATACGCAGTATTTT. Its translation is CAIKASGGFTDTQYF.

The chain recombines TRBV29-1 with TRBJ1-2; the D gene is possibly TRBD1 (5 bases). The V end was cut by 7 bases, the J end by 8 bases, with 23 bases between. CDR3 length: 14 amino acids. Germline loops: CDR1 SQVTM, CDR2 ANQGSEA. CDR3 in amino acids: CSGTINRGEGGYTF. Written as DNA, the CDR3 is TGCAGCGGCACGATCAATCGGGGCGAGGGAGGCTACACCTTC.

A few counts support this clone. The chain is built from TRBV11-2 and TRBJ2-3; D perhaps matches TRBD2 (5 bases). The CDR3 is 14 amino acids. V shed 0 bases and J shed 5 bases, with 9 bases lying between them. Germline V gene data show CDR1 as SGHAT and CDR2 as FQNNGV. The CDR3 DNA follows: TGTGCCAGCAGCTTAGATCTGACTATAGATACGCAGTATTTT. Encoded protein: CASSLDLTIDTQYF.

The V and J genes are TRBV30 and TRBJ2-1, with D possibly matching TRBD2 (6 bases). The germline CDR1 and CDR2 sequences are GTSNPN and SVGIG (reference sequence). Trimming shortened V by 4 bases and J by 3 bases, and 13 bases separated the two germline ends. The CDR3 extends over 14 amino acids. CDR3 loop: CAWTLGGGYNEQFF. In DNA, the CDR3 is TGTGCCTGGACCCTCGGGGGTGGCTACAATGAGCAGTTCTTC.

The chain has TRBV29-1 and TRBJ1-1, with D uncertain. This CDR3 is built from 10 residues. Germline V gene lookup returns CDR1 SQVTM and CDR2 ANQGSEA. The V end lost 3 bases, the J end lost 7 bases, and 6 bases lay between the germline ends. This CDR3 reads CSVDSGEAFF. CDR3 bases: TGCAGCGTTGACTCAGGTGAAGCTTTCTTT. The full variable domain, with the rest looked up from reference TRBV29-1 and TRBJ1-1, is SAVISQKPSRDICQRGTSLTIQCQVDSQVTMMFWYRQQPGQSLTLIATANQGSEATYESGFVIDKFPISRPNLTFSTLTVSNMSPEDSSIYLCSVDSGEAFFGQGTRLTVV.

J is TRBJ2-1 and V is TRBV20-1; D is unresolved. The CDR3 totals 11 residues. Germline-derived CDR1 and CDR2 are DFQATT and SNEGSKA (reference sequence). V shed 6 bases and J shed 4 bases, with 7 bases lying between them. In nucleotides, the CDR3 is TGCAGTGCCGCGATTTACAATGAGCAGTTCTTC. This codes for CSAAIYNEQFF.

This clone was seen many times. Different DNA sequences within this sample yield the same CDR3. The genes are TRBV28 and TRBJ2-2; D could derive from TRBD1 or TRBD2 (5 bases each). Germline CDR1 reads MDHEN; CDR2 reads SYDVKM. The CDR3 extends over 14 amino acids. With 2 bases removed from V and 1 base from J, the gap between germline ends came to 5 bases. The CDR3: CASSLGGNTGELFF. In nucleotides, the CDR3 is TGTGCCAGCAGTTTAGGGGGGAACACCGGGGAGCTGTTTTTT.

The V gene is TRBV5-1, the J gene TRBJ1-2; TRBD1 matches 8 bases. V shed 4 bases, J shed 0 bases, and the junction held 11 bases outside the gene matches. The CDR3 runs 17 residues. The germline CDR1 and CDR2 sequences are SGHRS and YFSETQ. The CDR3 coding sequence is TGCGCCAGCAGCGTCGGGACAGGCCGCCCCTCTAACTATGGCTACACCTTC. It codes for CASSVGTGRPSNYGYTF. Full variable domain (outside the CDR3, taken from reference TRBV5-1 and TRBJ1-2): KAGVTQTPRYLIKTRGQQVTLSCSPISGHRSVSWYQQTPGQGLQFLFEYFSETQRNKGNFPGRFSGRQFSNSRSEMNVSTLELGDSALYLCASSVGTGRPSNYGYTFGSGTRLTVV.

To note about this clone: An end of the junction differs from the germline gene, which may be a read error. The V call is TRBV10-3, the J call TRBJ1-6; D gene ambiguous. The CDR3 extends over 14 amino acids. The V gene's germline CDR1 is ENHRY and CDR2 SYGVKD. The CDR3 nucleotides are TGTGCCATCGGTGAGGGCTCCTATAATTCACCCCTCCACTTT. It codes for CAIGEGSYNSPLHF.

This clone occurred once. The chain joins TRBV5-1 to TRBJ2-5, with D maybe TRBD2 (5 bases). TRBJ2-7 explains the end of the DNA better; the J call may be wrong. Germline V gene sequence: CDR1 SGHRS, CDR2 YFSETQ. This CDR3 spans 17 amino acids. The CDR3 nucleotides are TGCGCCAGCAGCTTATCTGATGCGGGCCGGAGAGTCTACGAGCAGTACTTC. This codes for CASSLSDAGRRVYEQYF.

The V gene is TRBV30, the J gene TRBJ1-6; maybe TRBD1 (6 bases). Germline loops: CDR1 GTSNPN, CDR2 SVGIG (reference sequence). Trimming took off 8 bases at V and 4 bases at J, with 24 bases between the two ends. The CDR3 runs to 17 residues. CDR3 in DNA: TGTGCCACCTCGGCGGGGGCCTCGCTACGTTATAATTCACCCCTCCACTTT. This codes for CATSAGASLRYNSPLHF.

The chain uses TRBV30 and TRBJ1-5; D gene uncertain. The V and J ends lost 0 bases and 10 bases respectively, with 16 bases between them. Germline V CDR1 and CDR2: GTSNPN, SVGIG (reference sequence). The CDR3 length is 14 residues. CDR3 amino acids: CAWSVRPGDSPQHF. CDR3 sequence (DNA): TGTGCCTGGAGTGTACGCCCGGGCGATTCACCCCAGCATTTT. The entire variable domain, with the rest obtained from reference TRBV30 and TRBJ1-5, is as follows: SQTIHQWPATLVQPVGSPLSLECTVEGTSNPNLYWYRQAAGRGLQLLFYSVGIGQISSEVPQNLSASRPQDRQFILSSKKLLLSDSGFYLCAWSVRPGDSPQHFGDGTRLSIL.

J is TRBJ2-7 and V is TRBV19; D may be TRBD1 (5 bases). V was shortened by 1 base and J by 3 bases, with 13 bases between the two germline ends. Germline V gene sequence: CDR1 LNHDA, CDR2 SQIVND (reference sequence). The CDR3 is 15 residues long. The CDR3 loop reads CASSIVKGEGYEQYF. The CDR3 DNA sequence: TGTGCCAGTAGTATAGTCAAAGGGGAAGGCTACGAGCAGTACTTC.

This clone was counted once. The V gene is TRBV30, the J gene TRBJ2-6; D possibly corresponds to TRBD2 (5 bases). This CDR3 comprises 17 residues. The germline gives CDR1 GTSNPN, CDR2 SVGIG (reference sequence). Between the trimmed V and J ends, which lost 0 bases and 4 bases, there was a span of 16 bases. The CDR3 here is CAWSVIGVGSGANVLTF. The CDR3 DNA is TGTGCCTGGAGTGTAATCGGGGTGGGAAGCGGGGCCAACGTCCTGACTTTC.

The rearrangement links TRBV7-9 to TRBJ2-5; unclear D gene. CDR3 size: 15 residues. V was cut by 1 base and J by 5 bases, with 14 bases left in between. The germline V gene has CDR1 SEHNR and CDR2 FQNEAQ (reference sequence). CDR3: CASSLDGLFQETQYF. CDR3 in DNA: TGTGCCAGCAGCTTAGACGGGCTCTTCCAGGAGACCCAGTACTTC.

The V call is TRBV29-1, the J call TRBJ1-4; D gene uncertain. V was pared by 2 bases and J by 6 bases, with 10 bases between. This CDR3 has 13 amino acids. Germline CDR1 is SQVTM and CDR2 is ANQGSEA. Here the CDR3 DNA reads TGCAGCGTTGAACAGACTCCGGATGAAAAACTGTTTTTT. The encoded protein is CSVEQTPDEKLFF.

This chain's CDR3 is CASSPKRGGSYNEQFF. The CDR3 coding sequence is TGTGCCAGCAGCCCTAAGCGGGGGGGCTCCTACAATGAGCAGTTCTTC. The V gene is TRBV5-4, the J gene TRBJ2-1; TRBD2 agrees at 10 bases. V lost 4 bases, J lost 0 bases, and 4 bases stayed unmatched. The CDR3 extends over 16 amino acids. Germline CDR1 reads SGHNT; CDR2 reads YYREEE (reference sequence).

CDR3 amino acids: CSGWRRPEAFF. The CDR3 DNA reads as TGCAGCGGTTGGAGGCGGCCTGAAGCTTTCTTT. The V and J genes are TRBV29-1 and TRBJ1-1; D unresolved. V was cut by 7 bases and J by 6 bases, with 12 bases left in between. The CDR3 is made up of 11 amino acids. Germline V lookup: CDR1 SQVTM, CDR2 ANQGSEA.

This clone appeared once. The chain uses TRBV4-1 and TRBJ1-2; D is uncertain. CDR3 length equals 12 residues. V was shortened by 0 bases and J by 7 bases, with 6 bases between the two germline ends. Germline CDR1 is MGHRA and CDR2 is YSYEKL. The CDR3: CASSQDSRGYTF. The CDR3 nucleotides read TGCGCCAGCAGCCAAGATAGTCGTGGCTACACCTTC.

The rearrangement joins TRBV6-6 to TRBJ2-3; D tentatively fits TRBD1 or TRBD2 (5 bases each). Trimming left V 4 bases short and J 9 bases short, with 20 bases between. In germline, CDR1 is MNHNY, CDR2 SVGAGI (reference sequence). The CDR3 runs to 15 residues. CDR3 nucleotide sequence: TGTGCCAGCAGTTGGGGTGGGACGGCCTCAGGAACGCAGTATTTT. Its protein is CASSWGGTASGTQYF.

This sequence joins TRBV15 and TRBJ1-2, with D maybe TRBD1 (6 bases). V lost 0 bases and J lost 2, with 13 bases in between. CDR1 and CDR2 (germline): LNHNV, YYDKDF (reference sequence). The CDR3 covers 16 residues. The CDR3 protein is CATSRDWAGGNYGYTF. Written as DNA, the CDR3 is TGTGCCACCAGCAGAGACTGGGCTGGGGGCAACTATGGCTACACCTTC.

V is TRBV25-1 and J is TRBJ2-5, with D tentatively TRBD2 (5 bases). Trimming left V 6 bases short and J 2 bases short, with 10 bases between. The CDR3 runs to 13 residues. Germline V gene data show CDR1 as MGHDK and CDR2 as SYGVNS. The CDR3 sequence: CASRRARQETQYF. In DNA, the CDR3 is TGTGCCAGCAGGAGGGCCAGGCAAGAGACCCAGTACTTC.

V gene TRBV9 combines with J gene TRBJ2-7, with unresolved D. V lost 6 bases and J 8 bases, leaving 6 bases between the germline ends. This CDR3 region has 9 residues. Germline V gives CDR1 SGDLS, CDR2 YYNGEE. CDR3 sequence: CASKVQQYF. The DNA for the CDR3 is TGTGCCAGCAAGGTCCAGCAGTACTTC.

The rearrangement joins TRBV30 to TRBJ2-7, with no clear D. CDR1 and CDR2 from the germline V gene are GTSNPN and SVGIG (reference sequence). Trimming removed 4 bases at V and 4 bases at J, with 14 bases between. The CDR3 is made up of 13 amino acids. CDR3 DNA sequence: TGTGCCTGGATCCCGAAGGGAAGGTACGAGCAGTACTTC. Protein product: CAWIPKGRYEQYF.